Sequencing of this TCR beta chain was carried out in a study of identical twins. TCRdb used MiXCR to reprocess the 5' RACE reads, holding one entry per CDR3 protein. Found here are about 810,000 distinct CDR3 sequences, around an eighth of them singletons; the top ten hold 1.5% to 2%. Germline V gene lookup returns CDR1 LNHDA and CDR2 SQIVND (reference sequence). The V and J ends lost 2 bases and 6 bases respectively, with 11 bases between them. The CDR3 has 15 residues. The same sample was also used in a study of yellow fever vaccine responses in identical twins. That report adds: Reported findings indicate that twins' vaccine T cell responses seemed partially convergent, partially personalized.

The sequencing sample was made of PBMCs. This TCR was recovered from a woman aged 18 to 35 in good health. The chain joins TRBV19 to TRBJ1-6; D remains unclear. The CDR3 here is CASSIREGGNSPLHF. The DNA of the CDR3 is TGTGCCAGTAGTATAAGGGAAGGAGGTAATTCACCCCTCCACTTT. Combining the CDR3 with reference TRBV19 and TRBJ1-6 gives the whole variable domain DGGITQSPKYLFRKEGQNVTLSCEQNLNHDAMYWYRQDPGQGLRLIYYSQIVNDFQKGDIAEGYSVSREKKESFPLTVTSAQKNPTAFYLCASSIREGGNSPLHFGNGTRLTVT.